This TCR beta chain was retrieved from a study of control samples from healthy donors and cancer patients. Profiling relied on immunoSEQ multiplex PCR, and the TCRdb table lists in-frame clones only, not all of them. In the table there are under 450,000 clones, about nine tenths of which are singletons. In germline, CDR1 is MNHEY, CDR2 SMNVEV (reference sequence). Trimming took off 0 bases at V and 5 bases at J, with 10 bases between the two ends. The CDR3 totals 14 residues. Sequencing used PBMCs. The rearrangement joins TRBV27 to TRBJ1-1; D unclear. This TCR derives from a man between 35 and 55 years old with head and neck cancer. The CDR3 protein is CASSLSNAGTEAFF. The DNA of the CDR3 is TGTGCCAGCAGTTTATCGAACGCGGGGACTGAAGCTTTCTTT.